Listed below are T cell receptor beta chains from one sample, sequenced in a study. TCRdb redid the calling of the reads with MiXCR, one entry per CDR3 protein. Among 15,000 or so distinct CDR3 sequences listed, about 35% were seen once. The sequenced material came from blood. The receptors stem from a human donor. The CDR3 runs from the conserved cysteine through the conserved F or W. The D gene is left open where the match is weak. Size is stated for part of the rows, as once, few or many counts, or as a class when the clone is expanded.

>TRBJ2-1|many|.|TRBV15
CATGRQGGDNEQFF
TGTGCCACCGGACGGCAGGGGGGGGACAATGAGCAGTTCTTC
>TRBJ1-2|few|.|TRBV4-3
CASSQLSREGGYTF
TGCGCCAGCAGCCAATTATCCAGGGAGGGTGGCTACACCTTC
>TRBJ2-1|medium-sized|TRBD1|TRBV12-3/TRBV12-4
CASSSNPGQINEQFF
TGTGCCAGCAGCTCGAATCCGGGACAGATTAATGAGCAGTTCTTC
>TRBJ2-2|many|.|TRBV18
CASSPPAGESTGELFF
TGTGCCAGCTCACCACCAGCAGGGGAGAGCACCGGGGAGCTGTTTTTT
>TRBJ1-4|many|TRBD1|TRBV29-1
CSVPGTGGSSSEKLFF
TGCAGCGTGCCCGGGACAGGGGGCTCCTCGAGTGAAAAACTGTTTTTT
>TRBJ1-2|few|.|TRBV20-1
CSAPGPNYGYTF
TGCAGTGCTCCAGGCCCTAACTATGGCTACACCTTC
>TRBJ1-5|once|.|TRBV28
CASSLRVGSNQPQHF
TGTGCCAGCAGTTTAAGGGTGGGGAGCAATCAGCCCCAGCATTTT
>TRBJ2-7|.|TRBD2|TRBV4-3
CASSQDKPSGRHGGQYF
TGCGCCAGCAGCCAAGATAAACCTAGCGGCCGCCATGGAGGGCAGTACTTC
>TRBJ2-3|.|.|TRBV4-2
CASSLERGGQGTDTQYF
TGTGCCAGCAGCCTGGAGAGGGGGGGGCAAGGCACAGATACGCAGTATTTT
>TRBJ2-1|.|TRBD2|TRBV29-1
CSSSISGRRGRANEQFF
TGCAGCAGTTCGATAAGCGGCCGCCGAGGGAGGGCCAATGAGCAGTTCTTC
>TRBJ2-7|many|.|TRBV4-2
CASSQGSMSEDYEQYF
TGTGCCAGCAGCCAAGGCTCGATGAGCGAGGACTACGAGCAGTACTTC
>TRBJ2-5|.|.|TRBV29-1
CSVIPTETQYF
TGCAGCGTTATACCCACAGAGACCCAGTACTTC
>TRBJ2-3|medium-sized|.|TRBV7-2
CASSLAGGRTDTQYF
TGTGCCAGCAGCTTAGCCGGTGGGCGCACAGATACGCAGTATTTT
>TRBJ2-1|many|.|TRBV20-1
CSARPIPGVNEQFF
TGCAGTGCTAGACCGATCCCGGGTGTCAATGAGCAGTTCTTC
>TRBJ2-4|.|TRBD1|TRBV28
CARQGLGKNIQYF
TGTGCCAGACAGGGGCTGGGCAAAAACATTCAGTACTTC